This TCR beta chain derives from a study of blood T cell repertoires in COVID-19. Study information: There were acute and convalescent COVID-19 samples, and they came from the United States, Italy and Spain. T cells, B-cell-depleted T cells, or PBMCs supplied cDNA or gDNA.

Per the study methods: Amplifying reference gene primers gave estimates of nucleated cell counts. Some clones are missing from TCRdb's copy, which holds only in-frame ones; the method was immunoSEQ multiplex PCR. Clonal size and the V and J genes are those of that table, whereas D and trimming came from the DNA. The sample holds about 220,000 clones, around 82% seen once. With V trimmed by 4 bases and J by 2 bases, 3 bases remained unmatched. CDR3 length equals 14 residues. Germline CDR1 reads MNHEY; CDR2 reads SVGAGI. The receptor's source is a woman in her 70s with acute or convalescent COVID-19. The material sequenced was peripheral blood. V usage is TRBV6-5 and J usage is TRBJ2-5; 8 bases map to TRBD1. The CDR3 DNA reads TGTGCCAGCAGTTGGACAGGGTCTCAAGAGACCCAGTACTTC. It specifies CASSWTGSQETQYF.